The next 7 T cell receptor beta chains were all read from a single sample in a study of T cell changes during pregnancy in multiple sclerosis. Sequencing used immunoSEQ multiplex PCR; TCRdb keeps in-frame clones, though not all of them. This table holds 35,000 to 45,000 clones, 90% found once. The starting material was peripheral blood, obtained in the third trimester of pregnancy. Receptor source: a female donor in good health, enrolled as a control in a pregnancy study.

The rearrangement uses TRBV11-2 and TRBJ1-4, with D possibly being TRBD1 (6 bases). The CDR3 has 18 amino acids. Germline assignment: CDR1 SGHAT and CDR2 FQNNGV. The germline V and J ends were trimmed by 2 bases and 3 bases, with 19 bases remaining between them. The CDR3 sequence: CASSLSTQGSRANEKLFF. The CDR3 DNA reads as TGTGCCAGCAGCTTATCCACACAGGGAAGTAGAGCTAATGAAAAACTGTTTTTT.

The CDR3 nucleotides are TGTGCCAGCAGCGTAGCAGGGAACACTGAAGCTTTCTTT. Residues: CASSVAGNTEAFF. The chain uses TRBV9 and TRBJ1-1; D remains unclear. Between the trimmed V and J ends, which lost 0 bases and 1 base, there was a span of 4 bases. The CDR3 has 13 residues. In germline, CDR1 is SGDLS, CDR2 YYNGEE.

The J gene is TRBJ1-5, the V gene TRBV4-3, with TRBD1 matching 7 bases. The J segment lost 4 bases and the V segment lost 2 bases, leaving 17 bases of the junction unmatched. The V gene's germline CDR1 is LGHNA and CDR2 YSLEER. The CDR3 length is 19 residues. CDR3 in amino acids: CASSQPSGTGQNLNQPQHF. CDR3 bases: TGCGCCAGCAGCCAACCGTCGGGCACGGGACAGAACCTTAATCAGCCCCAGCATTTT.

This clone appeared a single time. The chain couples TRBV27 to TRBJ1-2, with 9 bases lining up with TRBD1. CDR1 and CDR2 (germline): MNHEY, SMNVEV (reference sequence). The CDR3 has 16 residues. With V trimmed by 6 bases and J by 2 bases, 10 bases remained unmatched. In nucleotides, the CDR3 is TGTGCCAGCAGCGTCCTGGGACAGGGCGGGAACTATGGCTACACCTTC. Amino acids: CASSVLGQGGNYGYTF.

CDR3 coding DNA: TGTGCCAGCAGTGAACCCGGAGACCCTGGAAACACCATATATTTT. Translating it yields CASSEPGDPGNTIYF. The chain links TRBV25-1 to TRBJ1-3; no clear D. Looked up from germline, CDR1 is MGHDK and CDR2 is SYGVNS. The CDR3 contains 15 residues. With 2 bases removed from V and 2 bases from J, the gap between germline ends came to 10 bases. The full variable domain, rest sourced from reference TRBV25-1 and TRBJ1-3, is EADIYQTPRYLVIGTGKKITLECSQTMGHDKMYWYQQDPGMELHLIHYSYGVNSTEKGDLSSESTVSRIRTEHFPLTLESARPSHTSQYLCASSEPGDPGNTIYFGEGSWLTVV.

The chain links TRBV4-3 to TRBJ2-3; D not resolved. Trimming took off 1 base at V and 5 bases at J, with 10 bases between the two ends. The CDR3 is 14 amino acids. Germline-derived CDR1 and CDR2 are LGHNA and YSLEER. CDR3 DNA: TGCGCCAGCAGCCAAGGGAATGAGGAAGATACGCAGTATTTT. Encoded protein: CASSQGNEEDTQYF.

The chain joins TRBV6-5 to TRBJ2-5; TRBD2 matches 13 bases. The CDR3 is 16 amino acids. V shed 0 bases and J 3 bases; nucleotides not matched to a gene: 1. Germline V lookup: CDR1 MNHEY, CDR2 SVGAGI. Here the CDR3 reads CASSYSGTSGEETQYF. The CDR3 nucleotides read TGTGCCAGCAGTTACTCCGGGACTAGCGGGGAAGAGACCCAGTACTTC.